These T cell receptor beta chains were read from a single sample in a study of blood T cell repertoires in COVID-19. Using immunoSEQ multiplex PCR, the repertoire was profiled, and TCRdb retains in-frame clones only, with some absent. The table includes some 250,000 clones, approximately 86% detected once. Sequencing was carried out using peripheral blood. These TCRs come from a woman younger than 45 who had recovered from COVID-19. Each CDR3 is given with its conserved first and last residue. Each record gives: V gene, CDR3 length, J gene, clone size, D gene, CDR3 protein, CDR3 DNA. D genes are given only for firm matches. Not every row has a clone size; where given, it reads once, few, many or a size class.

TRBV5-6	15	TRBJ1-2	NA	NA	CASSFTRVFPYGYTF	TGTGCCAGCAGCTTTACTAGGGTTTTTCCCTATGGCTACACCTTC
TRBV18	15	TRBJ2-7	NA	NA	CASSAFRQKTYEQYF	TGTGCCAGCTCAGCGTTCAGACAGAAAACCTACGAGCAGTACTTC
TRBV4-1	17	TRBJ2-7	NA	NA	CASSQVGVTSSTYEQYF	TGCGCCAGCAGCCAAGTTGGTGTGACTTCCTCTACCTACGAGCAGTACTTC
TRBV5-1	16	TRBJ2-3	NA	TRBD2	CASSLNSGGAGDTQYF	TGCGCCAGCAGCTTAAATAGCGGGGGGGCCGGAGATACGCAGTATTTT
TRBV6-4	14	TRBJ2-1	NA	NA	CASSPRGFSDEQFF	TGTGCCAGCAGTCCAAGGGGATTTTCCGATGAGCAGTTCTTC
TRBV12-3/TRBV12-4	13	TRBJ1-3	NA	NA	CASSSSGRNTIYF	TGTGCCAGCAGTTCATCAGGTCGTAACACCATATATTTT
TRBV4-1	20	TRBJ2-4	NA	TRBD2	CASSQDGRLAGGGHPDIQYF	TGCGCCAGCAGCCAAGATGGGAGACTAGCGGGGGGCGGGCATCCGGACATTCAGTACTTC
TRBV19	15	TRBJ1-5	NA	TRBD1	CASSTNRDRNQPQHF	TGTGCCAGTAGTACAAACCGGGACAGAAATCAGCCCCAGCATTTT
TRBV6-5	16	TRBJ1-2	once	TRBD1	CASSYSTGSLRHGYTF	TGTGCCAGCAGTTACTCGACAGGGTCGCTTCGTCATGGCTACACCTTC
TRBV5-1	17	TRBJ1-1	NA	TRBD1	CASSLGMTGTVGTEAFF	TGCGCCAGCAGCTTAGGGATGACCGGGACAGTTGGGACTGAAGCTTTCTTT
TRBV11-2	16	TRBJ2-7	NA	TRBD1	CASSLDGTGFSYEQYF	TGTGCCAGCAGCTTAGATGGGACAGGGTTCTCCTACGAGCAGTACTTC
TRBV6-6	14	TRBJ1-1	NA	NA	CASSYTAGNTEAFF	TGTGCCAGCAGTTACACTGCAGGGAACACTGAAGCTTTCTTT
TRBV10-3	16	TRBJ2-5	NA	TRBD2	CAKRPGTSGAGETQYF	TGTGCCAAGCGCCCAGGGACTAGCGGAGCAGGGGAGACCCAGTACTTC
TRBV7-9	14	TRBJ2-1	NA	NA	CASSVQDIYNEQFF	TGTGCCAGCAGCGTCCAGGACATCTACAATGAGCAGTTCTTC
TRBV15	16	TRBJ2-3	NA	NA	CATEPVGASLTHTQYF	TGTGCCACCGAACCCGTGGGAGCGTCCCTCACACATACGCAGTATTTT
TRBV6-5	13	TRBJ1-6	few	TRBD1	CASRRQGGSPLHF	TGTGCCAGCAGGAGACAGGGAGGTTCACCCCTCCACTTT
TRBV6-5	13	TRBJ2-3	NA	TRBD1	CASSSRGGDTQYF	TGTGCCAGCAGTTCTCGAGGGGGCGATACGCAGTATTTT
TRBV11-3	15	TRBJ1-5	NA	TRBD1	CASSSRDRVNQPQHF	TGTGCCAGCAGCTCCCGGGACAGGGTCAATCAGCCCCAGCATTTT
TRBV6-6	14	TRBJ1-5	NA	NA	CASSLLDSNQPQHF	TGTGCCAGCAGTCTCTTAGATAGCAATCAGCCCCAGCATTTT
TRBV2	14	TRBJ1-4	NA	TRBD1	CASSLDRGEEKLFF	TGTGCCAGCAGTTTGGACAGGGGGGAGGAAAAACTGTTTTTT
TRBV14	19	TRBJ2-5	NA	TRBD2	CASSPPDYLETSGQETQYF	TGTGCCAGCAGCCCCCCCGACTATCTAGAAACTAGCGGCCAAGAGACCCAGTACTTC
TRBV7-2	14	TRBJ2-5	NA	TRBD2	CASSWRGGQETQYF	TGTGCCAGCAGCTGGCGGGGGGGCCAAGAGACCCAGTACTTC
TRBV7-9	14	TRBJ1-4	NA	TRBD1	CASSHRQGIEKLFF	TGTGCCAGCAGCCACAGACAGGGTATTGAAAAACTGTTTTTT
TRBV9	19	TRBJ2-1	NA	TRBD2	CASSPSYGTSGGYYNEQFF	TGTGCCAGCAGCCCAAGCTACGGGACTAGCGGGGGGTACTACAATGAGCAGTTCTTC
TRBV11-2	14	TRBJ1-1	once	NA	CASSTGFLGTEAFF	TGTGCCAGCAGCACAGGGTTTTTAGGCACTGAAGCTTTCTTT
TRBV7-9	15	TRBJ2-3	NA	TRBD2	CASSISGGATDTQYF	TGTGCCAGCAGCATTAGCGGGGGGGCTACAGATACGCAGTATTTT
TRBV4-2	17	TRBJ2-2	NA	TRBD2	CASSQVPSGGNTGELFF	TGTGCCAGCAGCCAAGTCCCTAGCGGGGGGAACACCGGGGAGCTGTTTTTT
TRBV12-3/TRBV12-4	13	TRBJ1-3	NA	TRBD1	CASRQGGGNTIYF	TGTGCCAGCAGGCAGGGGGGTGGAAACACCATATATTTT
TRBV19	15	TRBJ1-5	NA	NA	CASSIDPPGDQPQHF	TGTGCCAGTAGTATAGATCCCCCCGGGGATCAGCCCCAGCATTTT
TRBV18	14	TRBJ1-2	once	NA	CASSPYSGDYGYTF	TGTGCCAGCTCACCTTATTCAGGGGACTATGGCTACACCTTC
TRBV9	14	TRBJ2-3	NA	NA	CASKGGQPTDTQYF	TGTGCCAGCAAGGGGGGGCAACCCACAGATACGCAGTATTTT
TRBV9	15	TRBJ2-1	NA	TRBD2	CASSVAWGGYNEQFF	TGTGCCAGCAGCGTAGCGTGGGGGGGATACAATGAGCAGTTCTTC
TRBV5-1	14	TRBJ2-3	NA	TRBD2	CASTQTSATDTQYF	TGCGCCAGCACTCAGACTAGCGCAACAGATACGCAGTATTTT
TRBV7-6	16	TRBJ2-7	NA	TRBD2	CASSLEGGGGAYEQYF	TGTGCCAGCAGCTTAGAGGGTGGCGGGGGGGCCTACGAGCAGTACTTC
TRBV4-3	15	TRBJ2-5	NA	NA	CASSQDWGREETQYF	TGCGCCAGCAGCCAAGATTGGGGCAGAGAAGAGACCCAGTACTTC
TRBV7-2	16	TRBJ2-3	once	NA	CASASEWGRSTDTQYF	TGTGCCAGCGCTTCCGAATGGGGGAGGAGCACAGATACGCAGTATTTT
TRBV12-3/TRBV12-4	13	TRBJ2-5	NA	NA	CASSPSSVETQYF	TGTGCCAGCAGCCCCAGTTCCGTCGAGACCCAGTACTTC
TRBV6-4	14	TRBJ1-1	NA	NA	CASKVSGSGTEAFF	TGTGCCAGCAAAGTTTCGGGGTCAGGCACTGAAGCTTTCTTT
TRBV7-9	16	TRBJ2-3	NA	TRBD2	CASSWPIAGGLDTQYF	TGTGCCAGCAGCTGGCCAATAGCGGGGGGGCTAGATACGCAGTATTTT
TRBV9	17	TRBJ2-2	NA	TRBD2	CASSVQVRGMNTGELFF	TGTGCCAGCAGCGTACAGGTGCGGGGGATGAACACCGGGGAGCTGTTTTTT
TRBV7-2	15	TRBJ1-2	NA	TRBD1	CASSPSTGGMDGYTF	TGTGCCAGCAGCCCATCGACAGGGGGAATGGATGGCTACACCTTC
TRBV9	15	TRBJ2-1	NA	NA	CASSVAGGDVDEQFF	TGTGCCAGCAGCGTAGCAGGAGGGGATGTGGATGAGCAGTTCTTC
TRBV30	12	TRBJ2-7	NA	NA	CAWMQQGYEQYF	TGTGCCTGGATGCAACAGGGTTACGAGCAGTACTTC
TRBV6-2/TRBV6-3	13	TRBJ2-5	NA	TRBD2	CASSGGLGGTQYF	TGTGCCAGCAGTGGGGGACTAGGAGGGACCCAGTACTTC
TRBV6-5	13	TRBJ2-7	NA	TRBD1	CASSLLRQGVLHF	TGTGCCAGCAGTTTACTTCGACAGGGGGTCCTCCACTTC
TRBV5-1	12	TRBJ1-2	NA	NA	CASSFGANGYTF	TGCGCCAGCAGCTTTGGGGCGAATGGCTACACCTTC
TRBV18	15	TRBJ1-1	once	NA	CASSPREVGNTEAFF	TGTGCCAGCTCACCACGGGAGGTCGGGAACACTGAAGCTTTCTTT
TRBV2	14	TRBJ2-3	NA	TRBD2	CASSVSLAGGTQYF	TGTGCCAGCAGTGTGAGCCTAGCGGGGGGTACGCAGTATTTT
TRBV3-1/TRBV3-2	12	TRBJ1-1	NA	NA	CASSQRDRPAFF	TGTGCCAGCAGCCAGAGAGACAGACCAGCTTTCTTT
TRBV25-1	16	TRBJ2-3	NA	NA	CASSSTQGSPADTQYF	TGTGCCAGCAGCTCCACACAGGGATCCCCCGCAGATACGCAGTATTTT
TRBV4-2	18	TRBJ2-1	once	TRBD2	CASSQDESSGGSYNEQFF	TGTGCCAGCAGCCAAGATGAGTCTAGCGGGGGGTCGTACAATGAGCAGTTCTTC
TRBV7-2	15	TRBJ2-3	NA	NA	CASSLGQRSTDTQYF	TGTGCCAGCAGCCTAGGACAGAGAAGCACAGATACGCAGTATTTT
TRBV30	18	TRBJ2-5	NA	TRBD2	CAWSVRPPSLAEEETQYF	TGTGCCTGGAGTGTACGCCCTCCCTCACTAGCGGAAGAAGAGACCCAGTACTTC
TRBV6-5	15	TRBJ1-6	NA	NA	CASSLQGGIYSPLHF	TGTGCCAGCAGCCTGCAGGGAGGGATTTATTCACCCCTCCACTTT
TRBV2	15	TRBJ1-5	NA	NA	CASSDPHFQNQPQHF	TGTGCCAGCAGTGACCCTCATTTCCAGAATCAGCCCCAGCATTTT
TRBV16	15	TRBJ1-4	few	NA	CASRRAPATNEKLFF	TGTGCCAGCAGACGCGCACCCGCAACTAATGAAAAACTGTTTTTT
TRBV3-1/TRBV3-2	15	TRBJ1-4	NA	TRBD1	CASSRGPGGEEKLFF	TGTGCCAGCAGCCGCGGGCCAGGGGGAGAGGAAAAACTGTTTTTT
TRBV19	13	TRBJ2-7	few	TRBD1	CASSIGTGDEQYF	TGTGCCAGTAGTATCGGGACAGGTGACGAGCAGTACTTC
TRBV14	15	TRBJ1-1	NA	NA	CASSPYHGQNTEAFF	TGTGCCAGCAGCCCATACCATGGACAGAACACTGAAGCTTTCTTT
TRBV13	17	TRBJ2-1	NA	TRBD2	CASSPHGGGAPDNEQFF	TGTGCCAGCAGCCCCCACGGCGGGGGGGCCCCCGACAATGAGCAGTTCTTC